These 19 T cell receptor beta chains were all obtained from the same sample, sequenced in a study of CD8+ T cells in alopecia areata. As to treatment: oral pan-JAK inhibitor, 5-10 mg twice daily. RNA extraction and reverse transcription yielded cDNA as sequencing template. Here immunoSEQ multiplex PCR was the method, and the copy in TCRdb shows in-frame clones only, minus some. In the table there are under 150,000 clones, roughly 50% of which are singletons. Sequencing used CD4+ T cells sorted from blood, obtained at week 24, from a patient treated with tofacitinib. The receptors shown here come from a human donor with alopecia areata.

J is TRBJ2-3 and V is TRBV7-2, with D perhaps TRBD1 or TRBD2 (6 bases each). V lost 8 bases and J lost 3, with 12 bases in between. This CDR3 comprises 13 residues. Per the germline V gene, CDR1 is SGHTA and CDR2 is FQGNSA. The DNA for the CDR3 is TGTGCCAGCCTTCAGGGGAGGACAGATACGCAGTATTTT. Translated, it gives CASLQGRTDTQYF.

The V call is TRBV7-2, the J call TRBJ2-7; tentative D call: TRBD1 (6 bases). This CDR3 has 15 residues. Germline V gene lookup returns CDR1 SGHTA and CDR2 FQGNSA. V shed 0 bases and J shed 5 bases, with 14 bases lying between them. In nucleotides, the CDR3 is TGTGCCAGCAGCTTAGCGAACAGGGTTGGTAACGAGCAGTACTTC. The encoded protein is CASSLANRVGNEQYF.

This sequence joins TRBV2 and TRBJ2-1; D not resolved. CDR3 size: 13 residues. Between the trimmed V and J ends, which lost 4 bases and 6 bases, there was a span of 10 bases. Germline V gene lookup returns CDR1 SNHLY and CDR2 FYNNEI. The CDR3 reads CASSVSRLNEQFF. The CDR3 region has the DNA TGTGCCAGCAGTGTGTCGAGGCTCAATGAGCAGTTCTTC.

The gene calls are TRBV29-1 and TRBJ2-2, with 7 bases aligning to TRBD2. This CDR3 is 14 amino acids long. V gave up 7 bases and J gave up 1 base; unmatched junction bases: 6. Germline-derived CDR1 and CDR2 are SQVTM and ANQGSEA. In DNA, the CDR3 is TGCAGCGCCCGGAGCGGGGTGAACACCGGGGAGCTGTTTTTT. Its protein is CSARSGVNTGELFF.

In its sample, this clone was seen a few times. This chain connects TRBV19 to TRBJ2-7; D is unclear. Trimming stripped 10 bases from V and 3 bases from J, with 16 bases between. From germline, CDR1 is LNHDA and CDR2 SQIVND (reference sequence). The CDR3 sequence is 13 residues long. The CDR3 DNA reads as TGTGCCACCGCGGCTCCCTTCAGCTACGAGCAGTACTTC. It is translated as CATAAPFSYEQYF.

In this sample, this clone turned up a few times. The chain has TRBV2 and TRBJ2-3; D not certain. CDR3 length: 12 amino acids. V lost 6 bases and J lost 0, with 4 bases in between. Per the germline V gene, CDR1 is SNHLY and CDR2 is FYNNEI. CDR3 sequence reads: CASRPSTDTQYF. The CDR3 bases are TGTGCCAGCAGACCTAGCACAGATACGCAGTATTTT.

The chain joins TRBV27 to TRBJ2-1; 12 bases map to TRBD2. The CDR3 covers 18 residues. V dropped 2 bases and J dropped 9; count of bases not matched to a gene: 14. Looked up from germline, CDR1 is MNHEY and CDR2 is SMNVEV (reference sequence). CDR3 sequence reads: CASSLNSMTSGSRTEQFF. The DNA for the CDR3 is TGTGCCAGCAGTTTAAATTCTATGACTAGCGGGAGTCGTACTGAGCAGTTCTTC.

This clone was recorded a few times. This sequence joins TRBV11-2 and TRBJ2-1; 10 nucleotides line up with TRBD2. J was trimmed by 7 bases and V by 5 bases; bases with no gene match: 8. CDR1 and CDR2 from the germline V gene are SGHAT and FQNNGV. The CDR3 has 15 residues. CDR3 protein: CASSPLAGVRNEQFF. Here the CDR3 DNA reads TGTGCCAGCAGCCCTCTAGCGGGGGTGCGTAATGAGCAGTTCTTC.

This clone was observed a handful of times. This rearrangement joins TRBV30 to TRBJ2-1; TRBD2 matches 10 bases. CDR3 length: 12 residues. Per germline, CDR1 GTSNPN and CDR2 SVGIG (reference sequence). Trimming at V came to 2 bases and at J to 12 bases, leaving 4 bases not matched to a gene. The chain's CDR3 is CAWSYIAGGQFF. CDR3 DNA: TGTGCCTGGAGTTACATAGCGGGGGGGCAGTTCTTC.

This chain links TRBV7-9 with TRBJ2-1; D ambiguous. The CDR3 sequence is 16 residues long. Germline loops: CDR1 SEHNR, CDR2 FQNEAQ (reference sequence). Trimming stripped 5 bases from V and 2 bases from J, with 16 bases between. The CDR3 here is CASSGVSRQTYNEQFF. CDR3 in DNA: TGTGCCAGCAGCGGGGTTTCCCGGCAGACCTACAATGAGCAGTTCTTC.

CDR3 coding DNA: TGTGCCAGCAGTGACACCGGGGCCTATGGCTACACCTTC. Translated, it gives CASSDTGAYGYTF. This chain connects TRBV6-1 to TRBJ1-2, with a possible D match to TRBD1 (5 bases). This CDR3 spans 13 amino acids. The germline V gene has CDR1 MNHNS and CDR2 SASEGT. The ends were cut back, 3 bases at V and 4 bases at J, with 9 bases in the middle.

This clone was detected only a few times. The V gene is TRBV4-1, the J gene TRBJ2-3; the D gene is possibly TRBD1 (7 bases). Trimming shortened V by 2 bases and J by 0 bases, and 18 bases separated the two germline ends. Looked up from germline, CDR1 is MGHRA and CDR2 is YSYEKL. The CDR3 contains 18 residues. CDR3 coding DNA: TGCGCCAGCAGCCAACATGGGGTGGAGGGGGCTAGCACAGATACGCAGTATTTT. Amino acids: CASSQHGVEGASTDTQYF.

This clone occurred a few times. Distinct nucleotide sequences in the sample also encode this CDR3. The chain uses TRBV5-1 and TRBJ2-5; TRBD2 matches at 11 bases. Germline V gene lookup returns CDR1 SGHRS and CDR2 YFSETQ. The junction had 3 bases not matched to a gene; V was cut back by 4 bases and J by 4 bases. The CDR3 has 14 amino acids. CDR3 amino acids: CASSGGTSGETQYF. The CDR3 DNA reads as TGCGCCAGCAGCGGTGGGACTAGCGGAGAGACCCAGTACTTC.

This clone was recorded once. This rearrangement joins TRBV9 to TRBJ1-1; 9 bases map to TRBD1. V shed 4 bases and J 5 bases; nucleotides not matched to a gene: 9. Germline CDR1 reads SGDLS; CDR2 reads YYNGEE. The CDR3 has 15 residues. In DNA form, the CDR3 reads TGTGCCAGCAGCCCTCAACAGGGGGCGAGGACTGAAGCTTTCTTT. Translating it yields CASSPQQGARTEAFF.

This clone turned up a few times. DNA of the CDR3: TGTGCCAGCAGCTACAGGGGGGGCAATCAGCCCCAGCATTTT. Residues: CASSYRGGNQPQHF. The chain couples TRBV6-6 to TRBJ1-5; 8 bases agree with TRBD1. V shed 6 bases and J 2 bases; nucleotides not matched to a gene: 3. CDR3 size: 14 residues. CDR1 and CDR2 (germline): MNHNY, SVGAGI (reference sequence).

The genes are TRBV13 and TRBJ2-7, with D unresolved. Looked up from germline, CDR1 is PRHDT and CDR2 is FYEKMQ (reference sequence). The CDR3 totals 13 residues. V shed 5 bases and J shed 4 bases, with 12 bases lying between them. CDR3 loop: CASSPPSRYEQYF. CDR3 DNA: TGTGCCAGCAGCCCCCCCTCGAGATACGAGCAGTACTTC.

The chain joins TRBV6-5 to TRBJ2-7, with D perhaps TRBD1 (5 bases). Germline V gene lookup returns CDR1 MNHEY and CDR2 SVGAGI. The CDR3 has 14 residues. The germline V and J ends were trimmed by 7 bases and 1 base, with 14 bases remaining between them. CDR3 DNA: TGTGCCAGCAAAACAGGCTTAGGGTCCTACGAGCAGTACTTC. Its translation is CASKTGLGSYEQYF.

V is TRBV7-2 and J is TRBJ1-2; 9 bases are shared with TRBD1. Losses at the gene ends were 4 bases for V and 4 bases for J; bases not matched to a gene: 13. Germline V gives CDR1 SGHTA, CDR2 FQGNSA. The CDR3 runs 17 residues. The CDR3 protein is CASSSDRGIVESYGYTF. The DNA of the CDR3 is TGTGCCAGCAGCTCTGACAGGGGGATAGTTGAGAGCTATGGCTACACCTTC.

This chain connects TRBV29-1 to TRBJ2-5; D may be TRBD2 (5 bases). Germline lookup yields CDR1 SQVTM and CDR2 ANQGSEA. The CDR3 extends over 10 amino acids. The DNA of the CDR3 is TGCAACGAGGGCCCCGAGACCCAGTACTTC. The encoded protein is CNEGPETQYF.